This T cell receptor beta chain was sequenced in a study of shared clonotypes between healthy human individuals (TCRdb year 2020). About the investigation overall: The cohort included three men and a couple of women between 18 and 49 years of age. For each donor, CD4 naive and CD4 memory were each given three plates, CD8 naive was given two plates, and CD8 memory was given one plate. Blood TCR repertoires of four to six healthy adults were deeply sequenced to estimate repertoire size and the extent of clonotype sharing between individuals. To increase sequencing depth and limit assay-specific biases, TCR repertoire library preparation and sequencing were carried out by different laboratories using diverse techniques. Leukapheresis yielded between about 0.9 and 9.5 billion PBMCs per donor.

For the CD8 naive samples, CD45RO-negative cells were positively selected for CCR7, yielding a CD45RA+CCR7+ population from which TemRA cells were excluded. Healthy HIV-negative adults with no recently reported acute infections or vaccinations were included as donors. All donors were Caucasian adults living in Nashville, Tennessee, USA. Blood was obtained by leukapheresis, after which PBMCs were separated by Ficoll-Histopaque density gradient centrifugation and cryopreserved in liquid nitrogen vapor phase. Analytical flow cytometry was used to check the purity and quantity of each magnetically sorted T cell population. Genomic DNA was isolated from each sorted fraction and quantified by UV absorbance on a Nanodrop 2000c. The research as a whole found: Compared with non-shared clonotypes, clonotypes shared by all four sorted-subset donors had higher generation probabilities. Based on pairwise subsampling, the degree of clonotype sharing among donors was expected to be affected by sequencing depth. The small number of donors limited the genetic and exposure-history diversity represented. Naive subsets generally had larger estimated clonotype richness than memory subsets. When several donors were compared, the shared fraction of clonotypes was around 4.6% for naive CD4, 3.5% to 4% for naive CD8, more than 2% for memory CD4, and roughly 0.4% for memory CD8. Sampling was limited to blood, and TCR repertoires in tissue likely differ from TCR repertoires in blood. Rarefaction of sorted-subset datasets indicated incomplete sequencing despite the large sequencing depth.

Using the deep immunoSEQ assay, multiplex PCR amplified TCR CDR3 regions from genomic DNA. For each cell subset, the extracted genomic DNA was distributed evenly across all wells of several immunoSEQ 96-well plates, and each plate served as one replicate. Each replicate PCR for sorted subsets received roughly 200 ng genomic DNA, equal to roughly 30,000 T cell genomes. Purified libraries were measured with a Qubit 3.0 fluorometer, size-checked on a Bioanalyzer 2100, and measured again with the KAPA Library Quantification kit. Each immunoSEQ 96-well plate was sequenced on its own single-read 150-cycle Illumina NextSeq 550 flow cell. The authors processed their data as follows. Because only junctional sequences without quality scores were contained in the immunoSEQ output, filtering matching that applied to full-length reads could not be performed. To assign V/J genes and CDR3, sequences were annotated against IMGT germline references using PyIR, a Python wrapper for IgBLAST v1.9. Reads were filtered out if the reads had weak V/J assignments (E-value above 1e-6), no CDR3, stop codons, out-of-frame junctions, or ambiguous translated residues. A V3J clonotype was defined by an identical inferred V gene, J gene, and CDR3 amino acid sequence. Percentage overlap between repertoires was computed as shared unique clonotypes divided by the size of the smaller repertoire. Repertoire richness was assessed with RTK rarefaction, the Chao1 estimator, and Recon v2.1 estimates of unobserved clonotypes. For all TCRbeta clonotypes obtained by the gDNA method from four donors, generation probabilities were computed with OLGA. TCRdb provides this immuneACCESS table in a form limited to in-frame rearrangements. Some clones are lacking; in checked studies, under half of them reflect an unresolved V gene, and why the rest are absent is not known. The D gene and trimming were derived from the DNA, and the V and J assignments and clone size from that table. In all, the sample holds about 1,900,000 clones, and approximately 94% of those were seen once. The ten largest clones capture less than 1.5% of the sample.

Points on this clone: The antigen it recognizes is unknown. Qualities for individual bases were not recorded, and no much larger clone is one base off.

Sequencing was performed on naive CD8+ T cells sorted from blood. Read against the paper, the sample's cell subset or site label means: CD45RA+CCR7+. This sequence originates from a young man in good health.

The CDR3 region: CASSSAGGTDTQYF. The DNA reads as follows: TGTGCCAGCAGTTCGGCAGGGGGAACAGATACGCAGTATTTT. The sequence joins TRBV6-6 to TRBJ2-3; 7 central nucleotides agree with TRBD1. Relative to germline, V is missing 4 bases and J is missing 3 bases, with 4 bases of the junction outside any gene match. The CDR3 covers 14 residues, taking in both the cysteine and the phenylalanine. The sequence is cut down to CDR3 DNA, 42 bases in frame from base 1. CDR1 and CDR2 (MNHNY, SVGAGI) derive from the germline V gene (reference sequence).